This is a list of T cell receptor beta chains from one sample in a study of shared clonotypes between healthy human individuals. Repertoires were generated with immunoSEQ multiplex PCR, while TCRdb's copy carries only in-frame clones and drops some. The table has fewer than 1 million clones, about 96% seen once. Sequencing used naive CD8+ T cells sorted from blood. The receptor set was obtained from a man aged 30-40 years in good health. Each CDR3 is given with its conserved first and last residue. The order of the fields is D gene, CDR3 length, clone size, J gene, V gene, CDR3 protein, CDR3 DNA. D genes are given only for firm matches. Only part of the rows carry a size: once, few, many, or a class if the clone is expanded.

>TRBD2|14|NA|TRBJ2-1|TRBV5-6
CASSLGLAYNEQFF
TGTGCCAGCAGCTTGGGACTAGCTTACAATGAGCAGTTCTTC
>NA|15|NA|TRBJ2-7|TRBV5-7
CASSSDRFVRHAQYF
TGTGCCAGCAGCTCCGACAGGTTTGTCCGACACGCGCAGTACTTC
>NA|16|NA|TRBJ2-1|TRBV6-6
CASSPLLVRPPSEQFF
TGTGCCAGCAGTCCTTTGCTAGTTCGGCCCCCAAGCGAGCAGTTCTTC
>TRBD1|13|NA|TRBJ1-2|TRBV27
CASMRGGGDGYTF
TGTGCCAGCATGAGGGGAGGGGGCGATGGCTACACCTTC
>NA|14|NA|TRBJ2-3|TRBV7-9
CASSQDSEVDTQYF
TGTGCCAGCAGCCAAGACTCCGAGGTAGATACGCAGTATTTT
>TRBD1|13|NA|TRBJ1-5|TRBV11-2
CASSAQGNQPQHF
TGTGCCAGCAGCGCACAGGGGAATCAGCCCCAGCATTTT
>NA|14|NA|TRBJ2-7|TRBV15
CATSRVGTADEQYF
TGTGCCACCAGCAGGGTGGGCACGGCCGACGAGCAGTACTTC
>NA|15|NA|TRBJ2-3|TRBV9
CASSVAGVPADTQYF
TGTGCCAGCAGCGTAGCCGGGGTCCCGGCAGATACGCAGTATTTT
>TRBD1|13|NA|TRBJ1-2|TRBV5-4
CASSGQGGYGYTF
TGTGCCAGCAGCGGACAGGGGGGATATGGCTACACCTTC
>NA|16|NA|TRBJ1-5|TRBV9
CASSVDTVRSNQPQHF
TGTGCCAGCAGCGTAGATACTGTACGGAGCAATCAGCCCCAGCATTTT
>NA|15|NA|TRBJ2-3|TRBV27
CASSLGGVGTDTQYF
TGTGCCAGCAGTTTAGGGGGCGTAGGCACAGATACGCAGTATTTT
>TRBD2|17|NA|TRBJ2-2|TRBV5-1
CASSLPSSGTHTGELFF
TGCGCCAGCAGCTTGCCCAGTAGCGGGACTCACACCGGGGAGCTGTTTTTT
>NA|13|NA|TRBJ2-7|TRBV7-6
CASSKTLGYEQYF
TGTGCCAGCAGCAAGACTTTGGGGTACGAGCAGTACTTC
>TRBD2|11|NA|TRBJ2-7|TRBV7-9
CASSSGLAKYF
TGTGCCAGCAGCTCGGGACTAGCAAAGTACTTC
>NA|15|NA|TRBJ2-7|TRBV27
CASSPQDSLTYEQYF
TGTGCCAGCAGCCCTCAGGACAGCCTGACCTACGAGCAGTACTTC
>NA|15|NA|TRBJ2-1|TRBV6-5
CASSYSSLAGDEQFF
TGTGCCAGCAGTTACTCGAGTTTAGCAGGTGATGAGCAGTTCTTC
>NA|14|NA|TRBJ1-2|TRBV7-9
CASTKIGENYGYTF
TGTGCCAGCACCAAAATAGGGGAAAACTATGGCTACACCTTC
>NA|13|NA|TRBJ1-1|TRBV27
CASSLAMNTEAFF
TGTGCCAGCAGTCTCGCCATGAACACTGAAGCTTTCTTT
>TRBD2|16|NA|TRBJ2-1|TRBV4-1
CASSQHSGSSYNEQFF
TGCGCCAGCAGCCAACATAGCGGGAGCTCCTACAATGAGCAGTTCTTC
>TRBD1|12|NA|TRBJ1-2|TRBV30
CARGTGSNGYTF
TGTGCCAGGGGGACAGGGTCAAATGGCTACACCTTC
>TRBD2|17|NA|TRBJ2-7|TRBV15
CATSRDRSSGAHYEQYF
TGTGCCACCAGCAGAGATAGGTCTAGCGGGGCGCACTACGAGCAGTACTTC
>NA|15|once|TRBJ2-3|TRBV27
CASTVRTGQLDTQYF
TGTGCCAGCACCGTGCGGACGGGTCAATTGGATACGCAGTATTTT
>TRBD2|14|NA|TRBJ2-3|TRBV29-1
CSVPTSGRKDTQYF
TGCAGCGTCCCGACTAGCGGGAGAAAAGATACGCAGTATTTT
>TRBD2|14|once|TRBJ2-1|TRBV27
CASSASGIYNEQFF
TGTGCCAGCTCAGCTAGCGGCATCTACAATGAGCAGTTCTTC
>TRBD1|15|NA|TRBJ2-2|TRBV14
CASSQGDRRLGELFF
TGTGCCAGCAGCCAAGGGGACAGGCGTCTGGGGGAGCTGTTTTTT
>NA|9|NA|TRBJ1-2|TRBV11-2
CASSPTPTF
TGTGCCAGCAGCCCAACCCCCACCTTC